This T cell receptor beta chain was captured by sequencing in a study of cytomegalovirus exposure and HLA in healthy donors. Study-wide results and caveats: As confirmed in vitro, a few CMV-associated chains were specific for CMV antigens. Most TCR sequences were seen very rarely across donors, but some public TCRs occurred in many. In the roughly 130 validation repertoires, a later analysis found that first-cohort TCR clusters tended to co-occur.

Clones were read by immunoSEQ multiplex PCR, and TCRdb kept only the in-frame ones, dropping some. The sample holds a few hundred thousand clones, 65% to 90% seen once. A word on this clone: Its antigen is as yet unknown.

CDR3 length: 16 amino acids. Germline V gene lookup returns CDR1 LGHNA and CDR2 YNFKEQ. The V segment lost 2 bases and the J segment 2 bases; nucleotides outside the gene matches: 2. This TCR came from a woman aged 18-30 years in good health and CMV-seronegative. What was sequenced was PBMCs. The V gene is TRBV4-2, the J gene TRBJ2-6; 8 bases are shared with TRBD2. This chain's CDR3 is CASSQNSGAGANVLTF. In DNA, the CDR3 is TGTGCCAGCAGCCAAAATAGCGGGGCTGGGGCCAACGTCCTGACTTTC.